This T cell receptor beta chain was captured in a study of blood T cell repertoires in COVID-19. About the research overall: The study drew acute and convalescent COVID-19 samples from the United States, Italy and Spain. From T cells, B-cell-depleted T cells, or PBMCs came the material, which was cDNA or gDNA.

Germline V gene sequence: CDR1 SEHNR, CDR2 FQNEAQ (reference sequence). The CDR3 covers 15 residues. V dropped 4 bases and J dropped 5; count of bases not matched to a gene: 8. In the authors' workflow: Amplification of reference gene primers provided the estimated nucleated cell counts. Profiling relied on immunoSEQ multiplex PCR, and the TCRdb table lists in-frame clones only, not all of them. Clone size and the V and J calls come from that table; the DNA yielded D and trimming. Of fewer than 25,000 clones listed, around 86% are singletons. Sequenced sample: peripheral blood. The chain uses TRBV7-9 and TRBJ2-5, with 9 bases that match TRBD2. This clonotype was obtained from a human donor with active COVID-19. The donor label of this sample is uncertain. CDR3 region: CASSYGSGSGETQYF. CDR3 nucleotide sequence: TGTGCCAGCAGCTACGGTAGCGGGAGCGGTGAGACCCAGTACTTC.